This TCR beta chain stems from a study of T cells in Graves' hyperthyroidism and ophthalmopathy. Diagnosis rested on symptoms, serum thyroxine and TRAb, thyroid ultrasound, and orbital computed tomography. The authors obtained PBMCs from more than 8 ml of fresh peripheral blood. Amplification of TCR beta CDR3 regions used RNA as the template. The study used the HTBI primer set for a first-round RT-PCR of the TCR CDR3. In TCRdb, the multiplex PCR reads were re-called with MiXCR into one record per CDR3 protein. The data contain 750,000 to 950,000 distinct CDR3 sequences, roughly 40% of them seen just once; the ten biggest clones take up about 8.9%. This clonotype was detected many times. This clonotype was obtained from a man between 18 and 35 years old with Graves' hyperthyroidism. Sequenced material: blood.

CDR3 DNA sequence: TGCAGTGCTGGCAGGGTCGTAGCTTTCTTT. This sequence encodes CSAGRVVAFF. This rearrangement joins TRBV20-1 to TRBJ1-1, with D maybe TRBD1 (5 bases). The CDR3 has 10 amino acids. CDR1 and CDR2 (germline): DFQATT, SNEGSKA (reference sequence). Trimming took 5 bases from V and 10 from J, leaving 11 bases between them.